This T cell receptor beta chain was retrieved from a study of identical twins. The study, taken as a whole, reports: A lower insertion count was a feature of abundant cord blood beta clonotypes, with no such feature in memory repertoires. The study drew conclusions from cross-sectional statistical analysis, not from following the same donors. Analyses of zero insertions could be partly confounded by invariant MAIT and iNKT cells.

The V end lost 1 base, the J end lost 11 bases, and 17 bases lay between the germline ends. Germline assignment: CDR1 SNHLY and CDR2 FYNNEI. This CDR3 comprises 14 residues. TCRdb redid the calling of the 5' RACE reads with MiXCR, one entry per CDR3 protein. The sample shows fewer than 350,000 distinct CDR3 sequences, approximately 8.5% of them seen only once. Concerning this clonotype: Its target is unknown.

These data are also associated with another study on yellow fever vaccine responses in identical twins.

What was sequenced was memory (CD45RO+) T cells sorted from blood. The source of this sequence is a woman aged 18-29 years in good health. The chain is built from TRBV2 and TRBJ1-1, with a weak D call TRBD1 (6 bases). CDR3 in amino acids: CASSEDRVGSVAFF. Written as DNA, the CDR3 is TGTGCCAGCAGTGAAGACAGGGTAGGGAGTGTGGCTTTCTTT.